This passage covers 10 T cell receptor beta chains from one sample sequenced in a study of T cells in Graves' hyperthyroidism and ophthalmopathy. The TCR beta CDR3 regions underwent amplification using RNA transcripts as the source. The HTBI set primed first-round TCR CDR3 RT-PCR. MiXCR was run by TCRdb on the multiplex PCR reads, yielding one entry per CDR3 protein. The sample shows about 350,000 distinct CDR3 sequences, 15% to 20% of them seen only once. Sample: blood. These receptors were taken from a middle-aged woman with Graves' ophthalmopathy.

This clonotype was detected ten times or more. This chain connects TRBV14 to TRBJ2-5, with D possibly called TRBD1 or TRBD2 (5 bases each). The CDR3 totals 15 residues. The V gene's germline CDR1 is SGHDN and CDR2 FVKESK. V was cut by 0 bases and J by 5 bases, with 13 bases left in between. The CDR3 region is CASSQERGALETQYF. The CDR3 DNA sequence: TGTGCCAGCAGCCAAGAACGAGGGGCGTTGGAGACCCAGTACTTC.

This clonotype has a count of ten or more. This CDR3 reads CASSLSLPRYF. DNA for the CDR3: TGTGCCAGCAGTTTATCCCTGCCGCGGTACTTC. This sequence joins TRBV27 and TRBJ2-7; D is undetermined. CDR1 is MNHEY, CDR2 SMNVEV, per germline (reference sequence). This CDR3 is 11 amino acids long. Trimming removed 0 bases from V and 12 bases from J, with 9 bases in between.

This clonotype was seen many times. The V gene is TRBV12-3 or TRBV12-4, the J gene TRBJ2-7; no clear D. The CDR3 runs 15 residues. Trimming took 5 bases from V and 4 from J, leaving 18 bases between them. The CDR3 region is CASSDPSGVVYEQYF. The DNA of the CDR3 is TGTGCCAGCAGTGACCCCTCAGGAGTAGTTTACGAGCAGTACTTC.

This clonotype was recorded many times. The rearrangement links TRBV6-1 to TRBJ2-5; 8 bases map to TRBD1. CDR1 is MNHNS and CDR2 is SASEGT in the germline V gene. V trimming: 10 bases; J trimming: 4 bases; junction bases outside the gene matches: 11. This CDR3 has 14 residues. CDR3 nucleotides: TGTGCCACCCTTTTCCAGGGGGCTGGAGAGACCCAGTACTTC. Its translation is CATLFQGAGETQYF.

This chain joins TRBV6-1 and TRBJ2-5; TRBD1 matches 7 bases. Germline V gene lookup returns CDR1 MNHNS and CDR2 SASEGT. V shed 11 bases, J shed 0 bases, and the junction held 18 bases outside the gene matches. The length of the CDR3 is 17 residues. This chain's CDR3 is CAGDTSATTGNQETQYF. CDR3 nucleotides: TGTGCCGGCGATACGAGCGCGACGACAGGGAACCAAGAGACCCAGTACTTC.

The sample holds many counts of this clonotype. This rearrangement joins TRBV30 to TRBJ2-7; D is perhaps TRBD2 (9 bases). V was cut by 3 bases and J by 3 bases, with 27 bases left in between. CDR3 length: 18 amino acids. Per the germline V gene, CDR1 is GTSNPN and CDR2 is SVGIG (reference sequence). The CDR3 loop is CAWRGTGREAGGFYEQYF. Here the CDR3 DNA reads TGTGCCTGGAGAGGGACAGGTCGGGAAGCGGGAGGCTTCTACGAGCAGTACTTC.

The chain has TRBV10-3 and TRBJ1-3, with D hard to call. Germline V CDR1 and CDR2: ENHRY, SYGVKD. Trimming stripped 3 bases from V and 0 bases from J, with 15 bases between. The CDR3 runs 17 residues. In nucleotides, the CDR3 is TGTGCCATCAGTGATTCGTTTGGCAAGAGCTCTGGAAACACCATATATTTT. It is translated as CAISDSFGKSSGNTIYF.

In its sample, this clonotype was seen many times. The genes are TRBV12-5 and TRBJ2-5; TRBD1 is a possible D gene (5 bases). Germline lookup yields CDR1 LGHNT and CDR2 FRNRAP. The ends were cut back, 2 bases at V and 3 bases at J, with 16 bases in the middle. This CDR3 comprises 16 residues. The CDR3, as DNA: TGTGCTAGTGGTTTGAGACAGACAAGGGGCAAAGAGACCCAGTACTTC. Amino acids: CASGLRQTRGKETQYF.

The table lists this clonotype with many counts. The chain carries TRBV6-1 and TRBJ2-2; D assignment may be TRBD1 or TRBD2 (6 bases each). Trimming stripped 2 bases from V and 7 bases from J, with 17 bases between. The CDR3 is 16 residues long. Looked up from germline, CDR1 is MNHNS and CDR2 is SASEGT. CDR3 bases: TGTGCCAGCAGTGAATGGGGGCGGGAAAACGACGGGGAGCTGTTTTTT. This translates into CASSEWGRENDGELFF.

This clonotype was detected ten times or more. The chain carries TRBV28 and TRBJ2-4; 8 bases agree with TRBD1. This CDR3 contains 14 residues. The V segment lost 5 bases and the J segment 8 bases; nucleotides outside the gene matches: 8. Germline CDR1 reads MDHEN; CDR2 reads SYDVKM. The CDR3 region has the DNA TGTGCCAGCAGTCAGACAGGGGCGGTGGACATTCAGTACTTC. Protein: CASSQTGAVDIQYF.